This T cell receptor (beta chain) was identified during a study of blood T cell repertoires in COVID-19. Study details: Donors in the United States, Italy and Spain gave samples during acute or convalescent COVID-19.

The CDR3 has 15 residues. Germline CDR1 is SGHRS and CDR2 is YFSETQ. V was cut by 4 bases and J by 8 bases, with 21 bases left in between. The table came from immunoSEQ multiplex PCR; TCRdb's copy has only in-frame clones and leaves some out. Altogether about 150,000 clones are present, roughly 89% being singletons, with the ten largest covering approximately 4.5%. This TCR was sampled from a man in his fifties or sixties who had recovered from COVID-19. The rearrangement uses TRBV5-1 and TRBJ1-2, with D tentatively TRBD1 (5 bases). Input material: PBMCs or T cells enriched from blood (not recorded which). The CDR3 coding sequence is TGCGCCAGCAGCCCCGATGTCAGGGTAGCTGGGGGCTACACCTTC. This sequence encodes CASSPDVRVAGGYTF.